The T cell receptor beta chain under discussion was sequenced for a study of blood T cell repertoires in COVID-19. Study overall: Some COVID-19 samples were acute and others convalescent; all came from the United States, Italy and Spain.

Trimming cost V 8 bases and J 3 bases, with 14 bases left between them. CDR3 length: 14 residues. The germline V gene encodes CDR1 KGHSH and CDR2 LQKENI. Under the authors' procedure: Amplification with reference gene primers provided the estimates of nucleated cell counts. Produced via immunoSEQ multiplex PCR; TCRdb's table is partial and in-frame only. V and J calls and clone size follow that table, whereas D and trimming were derived from the DNA. The sample holds about 200,000 clones; around 90% are singletons and the top ten take 5% to 6.5%. The origin of this receptor is a man between 40 and 49 years old with active or convalescent COVID-19. The sequenced material came from peripheral blood. The chain uses TRBV18 and TRBJ2-1; D is possibly TRBD1 (6 bases). As DNA, the CDR3 is TGTGCCAGCGGGGGCGGAGCAAACTACAATGAGCAGTTCTTC. Amino acids: CASGGGANYNEQFF.